These 11 T cell receptor beta chains were sequenced from one sample in a study of shared clonotypes between healthy human individuals. Assay: immunoSEQ multiplex PCR; the TCRdb copy retains only in-frame clones and omits some. The sample records 450,000 to 500,000 clones, around 80% being singletons. The specimen sequenced was PBMCs. Receptors were obtained from a woman aged 40 to 49 in good health. Some clones in this sample may be carry-over from other donors' samples.

The chain couples TRBV30 to TRBJ1-5; no reliable D call. The V and J ends lost 2 bases and 3 bases respectively, with 8 bases between them. The CDR3 has 13 residues. In germline, CDR1 is GTSNPN, CDR2 SVGIG (reference sequence). This chain's CDR3 is CAWSQALNQPQHF. DNA of the CDR3: TGTGCCTGGAGTCAGGCTCTCAATCAGCCCCAGCATTTT. The variable domain in full, completed from reference TRBV30 and TRBJ1-5, reads SQTIHQWPATLVQPVGSPLSLECTVEGTSNPNLYWYRQAAGRGLQLLFYSVGIGQISSEVPQNLSASRPQDRQFILSSKKLLLSDSGFYLCAWSQALNQPQHFGDGTRLSIL.

This clone was seen many times. The chain couples TRBV6-5 to TRBJ2-2; 7 nucleotides line up with TRBD1. This CDR3 contains 15 residues. J gave up 6 bases and V 0 bases, and 4 bases lay outside the gene matches. From germline, CDR1 is MNHEY and CDR2 SVGAGI. This CDR3 reads CASSYSGTVAGELFF. For the CDR3, the DNA is TGTGCCAGCAGTTACTCCGGGACAGTGGCCGGGGAGCTGTTTTTT.

This clone was observed many times. J is TRBJ2-7 and V is TRBV5-1, with 7 bases aligning to TRBD1. Germline V CDR1 and CDR2: SGHRS, YFSETQ. CDR3 size: 14 residues. The trim removed 2 bases at V and 5 bases at J, leaving 7 bases unmatched. This CDR3 is CASSLEGGDDEQYF. CDR3 in DNA: TGCGCCAGCAGCTTAGAAGGGGGCGACGACGAGCAGTACTTC.

J is TRBJ2-7 and V is TRBV5-5; TRBD2 matches 14 bases. Trimming removed 4 bases from V and 2 bases from J; junction bases left unmatched: 8. This CDR3 is 17 amino acids long. Germline V gene data show CDR1 as SGHKS and CDR2 as YYEKEE (reference sequence). This chain's CDR3 is CASSLGLAGGGTYEQYF. CDR3 DNA sequence: TGTGCCAGCAGCCTAGGACTAGCGGGAGGTGGGACCTACGAGCAGTACTTC.

The chain couples TRBV29-1 to TRBJ2-2, with D uncertain. Germline-derived CDR1 and CDR2 are SQVTM and ANQGSEA. The length of the CDR3 is 11 residues. The V end lost 6 bases, the J end lost 1 base, and 3 bases lay between the germline ends. In DNA, the CDR3 is TGCAGCGTATGGAACACCGGGGAGCTGTTTTTT. This translates into CSVWNTGELFF.

The table lists this clone with a few counts. The genes are TRBV5-1 and TRBJ1-2; D remains unclear. This CDR3 spans 14 amino acids. Trimming cost V 5 bases and J 5 bases, with 16 bases left between them. Germline lookup yields CDR1 SGHRS and CDR2 YFSETQ. CDR3 protein: CASSEDVTGYGYTF. The CDR3 DNA reads as TGCGCCAGCAGTGAGGACGTAACTGGATATGGCTACACCTTC.

The genes are TRBV9 and TRBJ2-2; tentative D call: TRBD1 (5 bases). The CDR3 has 18 amino acids. Trimming took 0 bases from V and 0 from J, leaving 15 bases between them. In germline, CDR1 is SGDLS, CDR2 YYNGEE. The CDR3 spells CASSVVDQGEANTGELFF. The CDR3 DNA sequence: TGTGCCAGCAGCGTAGTGGATCAGGGCGAGGCGAACACCGGGGAGCTGTTTTTT.

V usage is TRBV28 and J usage is TRBJ2-3; D gene unclear. The V and J ends lost 5 bases and 1 base respectively, with 22 bases between them. CDR3 length: 18 residues. Germline lookup yields CDR1 MDHEN and CDR2 SYDVKM. DNA of the CDR3: TGTGCCAGCAGTCCCCCGTGGAGATTGGTCCTGGGCACAGATACGCAGTATTTT. Protein sequence: CASSPPWRLVLGTDTQYF.

This chain joins TRBV9 and TRBJ2-1, with D perhaps assigned TRBD1 or TRBD2 (5 bases each). Per the germline V gene, CDR1 is SGDLS and CDR2 is YYNGEE. There are 14 residues in the CDR3. Trimming pared 5 bases from V and 4 bases from J, leaving 13 bases between. The CDR3 is CASSRGPLYNEQFF. CDR3 coding DNA: TGTGCCAGCAGTAGGGGACCTCTATACAATGAGCAGTTCTTC.

This clone appeared a few times. The chain joins TRBV7-9 to TRBJ2-2, with D tentatively TRBD1 (5 bases). Trimming removed 5 bases from V and 6 bases from J, with 16 bases in between. The CDR3 totals 15 residues. Germline values: CDR1 SEHNR, CDR2 FQNEAQ (reference sequence). The CDR3 sequence is CASSPRVGGAGELFF. The DNA for the CDR3 is TGTGCCAGCAGCCCCAGGGTGGGCGGCGCCGGGGAGCTGTTTTTT.

The V gene is TRBV6-5, the J gene TRBJ2-2; D uncertain. Trimming cost V 2 bases and J 3 bases, with 4 bases left between them. The CDR3 is made up of 13 amino acids. The germline V gene encodes CDR1 MNHEY and CDR2 SVGAGI. For the CDR3, the DNA is TGTGCCAGCAGTTACATGGACACCGGGGAGCTGTTTTTT. Translating gives CASSYMDTGELFF.